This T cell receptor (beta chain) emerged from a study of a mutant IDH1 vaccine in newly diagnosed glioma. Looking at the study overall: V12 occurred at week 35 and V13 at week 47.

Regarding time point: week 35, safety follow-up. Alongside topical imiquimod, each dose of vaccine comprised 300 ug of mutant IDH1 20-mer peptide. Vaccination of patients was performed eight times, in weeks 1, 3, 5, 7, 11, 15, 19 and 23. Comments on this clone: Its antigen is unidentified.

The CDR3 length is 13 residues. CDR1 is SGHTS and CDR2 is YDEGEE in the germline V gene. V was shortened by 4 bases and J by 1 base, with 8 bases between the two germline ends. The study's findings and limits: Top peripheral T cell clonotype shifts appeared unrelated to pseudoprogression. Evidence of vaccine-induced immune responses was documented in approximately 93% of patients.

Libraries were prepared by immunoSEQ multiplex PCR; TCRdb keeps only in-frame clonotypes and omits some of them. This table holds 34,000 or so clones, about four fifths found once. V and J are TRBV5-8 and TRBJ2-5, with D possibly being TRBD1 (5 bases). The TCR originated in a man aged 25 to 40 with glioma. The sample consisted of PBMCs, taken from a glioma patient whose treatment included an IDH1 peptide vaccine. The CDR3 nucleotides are TGTGCCAGCAGCCCGGACACCCAAGAGACCCAGTACTTC. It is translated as CASSPDTQETQYF.